This entry is about one TCR beta chain. The source of the sample is a study of blood T cell repertoires in COVID-19. The CDR3 has 18 amino acids. Germline values: CDR1 KGHSH, CDR2 LQKENI. Trimming cost V 4 bases and J 1 base, with 19 bases left between them. Methods used by the authors: Quantification of nucleated cells was approximated via reference gene primer amplification. Assay used: immunoSEQ multiplex PCR; TCRdb lists only in-frame clones, some missing. V, J and clone size are those of that table, while D and trimming were read from the DNA. The data contain 150,000 to 250,000 clones, about four fifths of them singletons.

This receptor was obtained from a woman aged 40 to 55 with COVID-19, enrolled during active disease. Sequenced input: peripheral blood. This chain connects TRBV18 to TRBJ1-4; no definite D call. DNA of the CDR3: TGTGCCAGCTCACTACAGACATTTCGGAGGGTAACTAATGAAAAACTGTTTTTT. Amino acids: CASSLQTFRRVTNEKLFF.